A selection of T cell receptor beta chains follows, all from one sample in a study of blood T cell repertoires in COVID-19. Clones were sequenced by immunoSEQ multiplex PCR, and TCRdb holds only the in-frame ones, with some missing. The sample includes 250,000 or so clones, around 90% of them seen just once. Sequencing input: peripheral blood. The receptor set was obtained from a woman between 40 and 50 years old who had recovered from COVID-19. The CDR3 runs from the conserved cysteine through the conserved F or W. D genes are given only for firm matches. Where a row states a size, it is once, few, many or the class of an expanded clone; other rows omit it.

D	size	V	length	J	DNA	CDR3
.	few	TRBV10-3	14	TRBJ2-2	TGTGCCATCAGACCAGGGGCGGACACCGGGGAGCTGTTTTTT	CAIRPGADTGELFF
.	.	TRBV29-1	13	TRBJ2-7	TGCAGCGTTGATAGTCCCAGGGGCGACGAGCAGTACTTC	CSVDSPRGDEQYF
TRBD1	.	TRBV30	14	TRBJ2-5	TGTGCCTGGAGAAAACAGGGGGGCCAAGAGACCCAGTACTTC	CAWRKQGGQETQYF
TRBD2	.	TRBV28	15	TRBJ2-5	TGTGCCAGCAGTAACCCGACTAGCGGACAAGAGACCCAGTACTTC	CASSNPTSGQETQYF
TRBD2	.	TRBV9	16	TRBJ2-3	TGTGCCAGCAGCGTAACTAGCGGGAGTTGGGCAGATACGCAGTATTTT	CASSVTSGSWADTQYF
TRBD1	.	TRBV7-4	16	TRBJ2-7	TGTGCCAGCAGCCTCACACGCTCGGACAGGGGCGACGAGCAGTACTTC	CASSLTRSDRGDEQYF
TRBD1	.	TRBV18	16	TRBJ2-7	TGTGCCAGCTCATACGATTCCGGGACAGGGGGCTACGAGCAGTACTTC	CASSYDSGTGGYEQYF
.	.	TRBV19	16	TRBJ2-7	TGTGCCAGTAGTTCACACTGGAGATCGGTTTTCTACGAGCAGTACTTC	CASSSHWRSVFYEQYF
TRBD1	.	TRBV9	15	TRBJ2-4	TGTGCCAGCAGCGTCGGACAGGGGGCTGGAAACATTCAGTACTTC	CASSVGQGAGNIQYF
.	once	TRBV24-1	12	TRBJ1-1	TGTGCCACCAGTGACCCAGACACTGAAGCTTTCTTT	CATSDPDTEAFF
TRBD2	.	TRBV24-1	16	TRBJ2-2	TGTGCCACCAGTGATTCAGGGCAGGGAGGGGCAGGGGAGCTGTTTTTT	CATSDSGQGGAGELFF
.	.	TRBV30	12	TRBJ2-7	TGTGCCTGGAGTGTACAGATTGGAGAGCAGTACTTC	CAWSVQIGEQYF
TRBD2	.	TRBV7-9	15	TRBJ2-1	TGTGCCAGCAGCGTCCGGACTAGCGGATACAATGAGCAGTTCTTC	CASSVRTSGYNEQFF
TRBD2	.	TRBV29-1	13	TRBJ2-1	TGCAGCGCAGCAGCGGGAGGGTACAATGAGCAGTTCTTC	CSAAAGGYNEQFF
.	.	TRBV29-1	14	TRBJ2-1	TGCAGCGTTGATGGCACCGACTCCTACAATGAGCAGTTCTTC	CSVDGTDSYNEQFF
.	.	TRBV5-1	15	TRBJ2-3	TGCGCCAGCAGCTTGGAAAGCGGTGGCACAGATACGCAGTATTTT	CASSLESGGTDTQYF
.	.	TRBV5-4	16	TRBJ1-3	TGTGCCAGCAGCTTGCAGGGGAAACGCTCTGGAAACACCATATATTTT	CASSLQGKRSGNTIYF
TRBD1	.	TRBV7-9	14	TRBJ1-4	TGTGCCAGCAGCCCCGGGACAGTCGGTGAAAAACTGTTTTTT	CASSPGTVGEKLFF